This record looks at one T cell receptor beta chain sequence and its context. Its cognate antigen is unknown. Generated by immunoSEQ multiplex PCR, the TCRdb table keeps only in-frame clones and is missing some. The sample includes more than 40,000 clones, around 80% of them seen just once. The data are from a study of PD-1 blockade in mismatch repair-deficient tumors. Across the whole study: All were previously treated, progressing patients with around eleven mismatch repair-deficient cancer types.

All patients were mismatch repair deficient, assessed by either PCR or immunohistochemistry. V lost 3 bases, J lost 3 bases, and 3 bases lay in between. CDR3 length: 12 amino acids. Germline CDR1 is LNHNV and CDR2 is YYDKDF (reference sequence). Study-level findings and limits: Rapid post-treatment expansion, then contraction, generally preceding radiologic response, marked tumor-resident clones.

Specimen: peripheral blood, collected 4 weeks after starting pembrolizumab. This chain joins TRBV15 and TRBJ1-5; D unclear. The sequence was collected from an adult with mismatch repair-deficient cancer. This CDR3 is CATSRDNQPQHF. The CDR3 DNA reads as TGTGCCACCAGCAGGGACAATCAGCCCCAGCATTTT.